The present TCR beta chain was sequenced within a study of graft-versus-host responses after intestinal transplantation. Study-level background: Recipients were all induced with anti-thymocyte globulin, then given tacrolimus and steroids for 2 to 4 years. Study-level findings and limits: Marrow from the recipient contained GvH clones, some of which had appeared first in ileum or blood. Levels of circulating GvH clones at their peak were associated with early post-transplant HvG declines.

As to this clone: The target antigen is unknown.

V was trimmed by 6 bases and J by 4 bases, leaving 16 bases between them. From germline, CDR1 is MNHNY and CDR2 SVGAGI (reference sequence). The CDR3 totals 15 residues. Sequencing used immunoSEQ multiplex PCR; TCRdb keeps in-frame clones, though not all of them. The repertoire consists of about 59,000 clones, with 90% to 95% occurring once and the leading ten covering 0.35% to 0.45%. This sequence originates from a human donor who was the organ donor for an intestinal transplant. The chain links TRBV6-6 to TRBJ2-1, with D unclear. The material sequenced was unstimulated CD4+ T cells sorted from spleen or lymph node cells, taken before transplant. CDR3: CASRERSQAYNEQFF. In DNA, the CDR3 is TGTGCCAGCAGAGAGCGATCGCAGGCTTACAATGAGCAGTTCTTC.